This T cell receptor beta chain appears in the sequencing data of a study of shared clonotypes between healthy human individuals (dated by TCRdb to 2019 to 2021). Looking at the study overall: The cohort comprised a couple of women and three men aged 18 to 49 years. For each donor, CD4 naive and CD4 memory were each run on three plates, CD8 naive on two plates, and CD8 memory on one plate. To estimate repertoire size and how much clonotype sharing occurs between individuals, the study deeply sequenced the blood TCR repertoires of about five healthy adults. To increase sequencing depth and limit assay-specific biases, TCR repertoire library preparation and sequencing were carried out by different laboratories using diverse techniques. Between about 0.94 and 8.9 billion PBMCs per donor were obtained by leukapheresis. Broad study findings and their caveats: Only blood was sampled, and tissue TCR repertoires likely differ from those in blood. Pairwise subsampling led to the expectation that sequencing depth would affect the degree of clonotype sharing among donors. Compared with non-shared clonotypes, the clonotypes found in all four sorted-subset donors had higher generation probabilities. Rarefaction of sorted-subset datasets indicated incomplete sequencing despite the large sequencing depth. Because the study included only a small number of donors, the genetic and exposure-history diversity represented was limited. Across four donors, 4.5% to 6.5% of naive CD4, 3.5% of naive CD8, approximately 2.5% of memory CD4, and approximately 0.4% of memory CD8 clonotypes were shared. Naive subsets generally had larger estimated clonotype richness than memory subsets.

A distance of 11 bases separates the germline ends of V and J, which lose 0 bases and 4 bases respectively. CDR1 and CDR2, looked up from the germline V gene, are SGDLS and YYNGEE. The CDR3 runs 15 residues from the cysteine to the phenylalanine. Only the CDR3 region is kept as DNA, spanning 45 bases read in frame from base 1. A note on this clone: Its cognate antigen has yet to be identified. The record has no base qualities; no much larger clone is one base away. Other nucleotide sequences in the sample specify the same CDR3.

Using the deep immunoSEQ assay, TCR CDR3 regions were amplified from genomic DNA by multiplex PCR. For each cell subset, the extracted genomic DNA was distributed evenly across all wells of several immunoSEQ 96-well plates, and each plate served as one replicate. Each replicate PCR for sorted subsets received approximately 200 ng genomic DNA, equal to roughly 30,000 T cell genomes. Purified libraries were quantified with a Qubit 3.0 fluorometer, sized on a Bioanalyzer 2100, and re-quantified with the KAPA Library Quantification kit. Each immunoSEQ 96-well plate was sequenced on its own single-read 150-cycle Illumina NextSeq 550 flow cell. The authors' pipeline ran thus. Because the immunoSEQ output held only junctional sequences and lacked quality scores, the filtering could not match the filtering applied to full-length reads. Sequences were annotated with PyIR, a Python wrapper for IgBLAST v1.9, and V/J genes and CDR3 were assigned using IMGT germline references. Any read was removed if the V/J assignment was weak (E-value above 1e-6), the CDR3 was missing, or the read contained stop codons, out-of-frame junctions, or ambiguous translated residues. V3J clonotypes were defined by identical inferred V gene, J gene, and CDR3 amino acid sequence. The percentage overlap between two repertoires was calculated by dividing the number of shared unique clonotypes by the size of the smaller repertoire. Three approaches were used to assess repertoire richness: RTK rarefaction, the Chao1 estimator, and Recon v2.1 estimates of unobserved clonotypes. Generation probabilities were computed with OLGA for all TCRbeta clonotypes obtained by the gDNA method from several donors. TCRdb re-hosts the immuneACCESS table, in-frame sequences only. Its copies lack some clones; in the studies checked, an unresolved V gene accounts for under half of them, and the cause for the rest is not known. V and J calls and clone size follow that table, whereas D and trimming were derived from the DNA. The table for this sample lists 2 million to 2.5 million clones; about 95% of them were counted only once. 1% to 1.3% of the sample is taken by the ten largest.

CD8 naive samples were CD45RO-negative cells positively selected for CCR7, giving a CD45RA+CCR7+ population that excluded TemRA cells. The donors were healthy, HIV-negative adults with no recently reported acute infections or vaccinations. All donors were Caucasian adults living in Nashville, Tennessee, USA. Blood was obtained by leukapheresis, after which PBMCs were separated by Ficoll-Histopaque density gradient centrifugation and cryopreserved in liquid nitrogen vapor phase. Analytical flow cytometry was used to check the purity and quantity of each magnetically sorted T cell population. Each sorted fraction had its genomic DNA isolated and then quantified by UV absorbance on a Nanodrop 2000c.

The sequenced material came from naive CD8+ T cells sorted from blood. What this sample's cell subset or site label stands for: CD45RA+CCR7+. The chain couples TRBV9 to TRBJ2-1; confidence is insufficient to name the D gene. The sequence derives from a man aged 18 to 35 in good health. The CDR3 protein sequence reads: CASSVEGVGYNEQFF. The sequence in DNA is TGTGCCAGCAGCGTAGAGGGTGTGGGATACAATGAGCAGTTCTTC.